This T cell receptor beta chain emerged from a study of neurological immune-mediated disorders. This clonotype was recorded at least ten times. Antigen specificity is unknown. The CDR3 contains 18 residues. Germline values: CDR1 MGHRA, CDR2 YSYEKL. Trimming at V came to 2 bases and at J to 5 bases, leaving 14 bases not matched to a gene. Study-wide points: The study found the most TCR clonal expansion in HTLV-1-associated myelopathy and the least in multiple sclerosis, below healthy controls. The absence of shared CDR3 amino acid sequences among expanded clones across subjects suggests private repertoires in all groups.

The yield of each sequencing run was over 170 million TCR-beta sequences from 15-18 subjects. TCRdb processed the 5' RACE reads anew with MiXCR; each CDR3 protein has one entry. The table shows fewer than 30,000 distinct CDR3 sequences, with 6.7% occurring only once. The unsorted libraries had their origin in 2 million PBMCs stored at -80 C. This clonotype originated in a middle-aged woman in good health. Source material: PBMCs. The chain couples TRBV4-1 to TRBJ2-5; TRBD1 matches at 10 bases. The CDR3 DNA reads as TGCGCCAGCAGCCAACTAGGGGCGGGACAGGGGAATGGGGAGACCCAGTACTTC. Amino acids: CASSQLGAGQGNGETQYF.